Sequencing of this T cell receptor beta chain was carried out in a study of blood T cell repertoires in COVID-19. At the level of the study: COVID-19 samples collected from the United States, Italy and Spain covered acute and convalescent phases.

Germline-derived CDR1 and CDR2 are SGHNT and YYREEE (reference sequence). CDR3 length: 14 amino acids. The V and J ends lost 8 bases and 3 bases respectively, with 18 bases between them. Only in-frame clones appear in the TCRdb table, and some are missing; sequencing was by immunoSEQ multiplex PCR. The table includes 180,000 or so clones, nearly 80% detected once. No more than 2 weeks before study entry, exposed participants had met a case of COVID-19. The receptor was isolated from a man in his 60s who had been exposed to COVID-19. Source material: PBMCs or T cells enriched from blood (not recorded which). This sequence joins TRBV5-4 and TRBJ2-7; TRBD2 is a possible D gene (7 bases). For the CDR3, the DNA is TGTGCCAGTAAAAGGGGGGGCGGGAGCTACGAGCAGTACTTC. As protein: CASKRGGGSYEQYF.